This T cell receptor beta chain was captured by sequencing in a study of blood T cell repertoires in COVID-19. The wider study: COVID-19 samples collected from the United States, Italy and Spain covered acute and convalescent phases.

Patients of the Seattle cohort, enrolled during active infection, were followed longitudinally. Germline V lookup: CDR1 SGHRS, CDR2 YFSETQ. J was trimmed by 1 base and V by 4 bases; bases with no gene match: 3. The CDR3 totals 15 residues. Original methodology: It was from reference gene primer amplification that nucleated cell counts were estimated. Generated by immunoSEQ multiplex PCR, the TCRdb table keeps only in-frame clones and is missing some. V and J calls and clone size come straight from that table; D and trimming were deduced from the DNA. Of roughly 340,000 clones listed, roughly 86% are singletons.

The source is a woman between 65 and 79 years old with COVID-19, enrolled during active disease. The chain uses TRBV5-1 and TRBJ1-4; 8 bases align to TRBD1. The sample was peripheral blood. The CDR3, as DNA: TGCGCCAGCAGCGCCGGGACAGGAACTAATGAAAAACTGTTTTTT. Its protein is CASSAGTGTNEKLFF.